A single sample is the source of the 18 T cell receptor beta chains below, sequenced in a study of CD8 T cells in Susac syndrome. Reverse transcription used about 0.45 to 1 ug RNA and random hexamers. TCRdb recomputed calls from the immunoSEQ multiplex PCR reads with MiXCR, one row per CDR3 protein. Of around 190,000 distinct CDR3 sequences in the sample, about 95% are singletons; the top ten hold less than 0.11%. Sequencing used CD4+ T cells from PBMCs. The receptor set was obtained from a human donor in good health.

This chain connects TRBV30 to TRBJ1-2; D gene uncertain. Germline V gene data show CDR1 as GTSNPN and CDR2 as SVGIG (reference sequence). The V end lost 0 bases, the J end lost 3 bases, and 11 bases lay between the germline ends. The CDR3 sequence is 14 residues long. CDR3 amino acids: CAWSVGTSDYGYTF. In DNA, the CDR3 is TGTGCCTGGAGTGTAGGCACATCGGACTATGGCTACACCTTC.

This chain links TRBV29-1 with TRBJ1-1, with 7 bases that match TRBD1. The CDR3 has 10 amino acids. Germline CDR1 is SQVTM and CDR2 is ANQGSEA. The trim removed 6 bases at V and 8 bases at J, leaving 3 bases unmatched. In DNA form, the CDR3 reads TGCAGCGTCGACAGGGCAGAAGCTTTCTTT. It is translated as CSVDRAEAFF.

This clonotype was recorded once. The J gene is TRBJ2-3, the V gene TRBV29-1; D might be TRBD1 or TRBD2, each matching 6 bases. Trimming stripped 2 bases from V and 8 bases from J, with 14 bases between. Germline CDR1 is SQVTM and CDR2 is ANQGSEA. This CDR3 region has 13 residues. CDR3 sequence reads: CSVESDGGGTQYF. As DNA, the CDR3 is TGCAGCGTTGAATCCGATGGAGGGGGTACGCAGTATTTT.

This chain joins TRBV19 and TRBJ2-3; either TRBD1 or TRBD2 may supply D (6 bases each). The germline V gene has CDR1 LNHDA and CDR2 SQIVND (reference sequence). The CDR3 extends over 15 amino acids. Trimming shortened V by 3 bases and J by 4 bases, and 14 bases separated the two germline ends. The CDR3 DNA is TGTGCCAGTAGTATCACAGGGCCGGGAGCAGATACGCAGTATTTT. Amino acid sequence: CASSITGPGADTQYF.

The chain links TRBV25-1 to TRBJ2-7, with 9 bases aligning to TRBD1. Trimming cost V 8 bases and J 1 base; bases outside gene matches: 3. From germline, CDR1 is MGHDK and CDR2 SYGVNS. The CDR3 consists of 13 residues. CDR3 nucleotide sequence: TGTGCCAGCGGGGGACAGGGTTCCTACGAGCAGTACTTC. This codes for CASGGQGSYEQYF.

The CDR3 is CASSFDVFNEQFF. DNA for the CDR3: TGTGCCAGCAGTTTCGACGTGTTCAATGAGCAGTTCTTC. This chain joins TRBV11-2 and TRBJ2-1, with unresolved D. CDR3 length: 13 amino acids. In germline, CDR1 is SGHAT, CDR2 FQNNGV. Between the trimmed V and J ends, which lost 6 bases and 6 bases, there was a span of 12 bases.

The gene calls are TRBV9 and TRBJ2-3, with D perhaps matching TRBD2 (6 bases). Trimming took 4 bases from V and 2 from J, leaving 14 bases between them. Per the germline V gene, CDR1 is SGDLS and CDR2 is YYNGEE. There are 15 residues in the CDR3. The CDR3 bases are TGTGCCAGCAGCTCTCCCGGGAGCCTCACAGATACGCAGTATTTT. This sequence encodes CASSSPGSLTDTQYF.

The count of this clonotype is one. V is TRBV19 and J is TRBJ2-7; D is ambiguous. The CDR3 sequence is 16 residues long. Trimming pared 2 bases from V and 0 bases from J, leaving 14 bases between. Germline V gene lookup returns CDR1 LNHDA and CDR2 SQIVND (reference sequence). CDR3 sequence: CASSIRAAESSYEQYF. Written as DNA, the CDR3 is TGTGCCAGTAGTATAAGGGCCGCAGAAAGCTCCTACGAGCAGTACTTC.

The rearrangement joins TRBV15 to TRBJ2-3; 9 bases fit TRBD1. The germline CDR1 and CDR2 sequences are LNHNV and YYDKDF (reference sequence). The ends lost 0 bases at V and 4 bases at J; junction bases unmatched: 5. This CDR3 is 16 amino acids long. In nucleotides, the CDR3 is TGTGCCACCAGCAGAGAGGACAGGGGCTCTGCAGATACGCAGTATTTT. This encodes CATSREDRGSADTQYF.

The J gene is TRBJ2-7, the V gene TRBV29-1, with D tentatively TRBD1 (6 bases). The CDR3 sequence is 12 residues long. Germline V gives CDR1 SQVTM, CDR2 ANQGSEA. Trimming pared 4 bases from V and 12 bases from J, leaving 19 bases between. CDR3 protein: CSVVGEQGNGYV. The CDR3 nucleotides are TGCAGCGTTGTGGGGGAACAGGGAAACGGGTACGTC.

The chain has TRBV7-8 and TRBJ2-1, with D possibly called TRBD1 or TRBD2 (5 bases each). V gave up 5 bases and J gave up 2 bases, with 16 bases separating them. The CDR3 length is 16 residues. Looked up from germline, CDR1 is SGHVS and CDR2 is FQNEAQ. CDR3 loop: CASSTRGPRAYNEQFF. CDR3 nucleotides: TGTGCCAGCAGCACACGGGGCCCGCGGGCCTACAATGAGCAGTTCTTC. The complete variable domain, with remaining parts taken from reference TRBV7-8 and TRBJ2-1, reads GAGVSQSPRYKVAKRGQDVALRCDPISGHVSLFWYQQALGQGPEFLTYFQNEAQLDKSGLPSDRFFAERPEGSVSTLKIQRTQQEDSAVYLCASSTRGPRAYNEQFFGPGTRLTVL.

This clonotype was seen just once. V and J are TRBV3-1 and TRBJ2-5; no reliable D call. The CDR3 sequence is 15 residues long. Trimming left V 3 bases short and J 5 bases short, with 16 bases between. Germline CDR1 reads LGHDT; CDR2 reads YNNKEL (reference sequence). The CDR3 coding sequence is TGTGCCAGCAGCCATGTCCAACCTCCTTCGGAGACCCAGTACTTC. As protein: CASSHVQPPSETQYF.

This chain connects TRBV2 to TRBJ1-5, with D uncertain. Looked up from germline, CDR1 is SNHLY and CDR2 is FYNNEI. Trimming stripped 8 bases from V and 9 bases from J, with 8 bases between. The CDR3 is 10 residues long. The CDR3 is CASPPGPQHF. CDR3 DNA: TGTGCCAGCCCCCCCGGGCCCCAGCATTTT.

V usage is TRBV7-9 and J usage is TRBJ1-2, with TRBD1 identical over 11 bases. V lost 5 bases and J lost 1; bases outside the gene matches: 9. Germline lookup yields CDR1 SEHNR and CDR2 FQNEAQ (reference sequence). CDR3 length: 17 amino acids. The CDR3 nucleotides are TGTGCCAGCAGCCACTGGACAGGGGGCAGAATTAACTATGGCTACACCTTC. Protein sequence: CASSHWTGGRINYGYTF.

The chain employs TRBV29-1 and TRBJ2-2; 8 nucleotides match TRBD1. J was trimmed by 4 bases and V by 5 bases; bases with no gene match: 6. CDR3 length: 14 amino acids. CDR1 and CDR2 from the germline V gene are SQVTM and ANQGSEA. The CDR3 DNA follows: TGCAGCGTTTCAGGGGGCGGCGGCACCGGGGAGCTGTTTTTT. Its translation is CSVSGGGGTGELFF.

The rearrangement joins TRBV29-1 to TRBJ1-2, with a tentative D call TRBD1 (6 bases). CDR1 is SQVTM and CDR2 is ANQGSEA in the germline V gene. V lost 5 bases to trimming and J lost 6 bases, with 13 bases between them. The CDR3 runs to 12 residues. This CDR3 is CSVRPAGDGYTF. DNA of the CDR3: TGCAGCGTTCGTCCGGCAGGGGATGGCTACACCTTC. Complete variable domain (other parts from reference TRBV29-1 and TRBJ1-2): SAVISQKPSRDICQRGTSLTIQCQVDSQVTMMFWYRQQPGQSLTLIATANQGSEATYESGFVIDKFPISRPNLTFSTLTVSNMSPEDSSIYLCSVRPAGDGYTFGSGTRLTVV.

The J gene is TRBJ2-5, the V gene TRBV29-1; TRBD1 matches 7 bases. The V gene's germline CDR1 is SQVTM and CDR2 ANQGSEA. The CDR3 consists of 11 residues. The V and J ends lost 7 bases and 1 base, in that order; junction bases with no gene match: 0. The CDR3 reads CSGDSQETQYF. CDR3 coding DNA: TGCAGCGGGGACAGCCAAGAGACCCAGTACTTC.

This chain joins TRBV29-1 and TRBJ2-7, with 9 positions matching TRBD2. The CDR3 runs to 13 residues. Per germline, CDR1 SQVTM and CDR2 ANQGSEA. The V and J ends lost 6 bases and 1 base, in that order; junction bases with no gene match: 4. The CDR3 bases are TGCAGCGTCCGCGGGGGGGAGTCCTACGAGCAGTACTTC. Amino acid sequence: CSVRGGESYEQYF.